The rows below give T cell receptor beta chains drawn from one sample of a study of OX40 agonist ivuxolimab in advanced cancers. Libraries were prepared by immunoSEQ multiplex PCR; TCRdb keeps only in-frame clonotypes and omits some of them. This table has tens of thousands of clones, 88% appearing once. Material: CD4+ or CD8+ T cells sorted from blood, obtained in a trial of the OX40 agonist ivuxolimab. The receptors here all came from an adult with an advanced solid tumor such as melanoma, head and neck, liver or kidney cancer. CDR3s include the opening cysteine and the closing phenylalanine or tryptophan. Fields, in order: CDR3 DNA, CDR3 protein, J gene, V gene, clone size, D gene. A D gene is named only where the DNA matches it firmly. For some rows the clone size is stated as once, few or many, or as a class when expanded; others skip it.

TGTGCCAGCAGGGACGGTTCCTACAATGAGCAGTTCTTC,CASRDGSYNEQFF,TRBJ2-1,TRBV28,-,-
TGTGCCAGTAGCCCCAGGACAGCAACTAATGAAAAACTGTTTTTT,CASSPRTATNEKLFF,TRBJ1-4,TRBV19,-,-
TGCGCCAGCAGCTTGCCGTCCCCACGACAGGGCGGGGATGAGCAGTTCTTC,CASSLPSPRQGGDEQFF,TRBJ2-1,TRBV5-1,-,-
TGTGCCAGCAGTAGCGGGGGGGCCGGGGATACGCAGTATTTT,CASSSGGAGDTQYF,TRBJ2-3,TRBV28,-,TRBD2
TGCGCCAGCAGCACAAACCAGGGTTGGGAGACCCAGTACTTC,CASSTNQGWETQYF,TRBJ2-5,TRBV5-1,-,-
TGTGCCAGCAGCCTCGGTGGGGGGCTAGCGATTCCCTACGAGCAGTACTTC,CASSLGGGLAIPYEQYF,TRBJ2-7,TRBV11-2,once,-
TGTGCCAGCAATAGAGGGATCGATCAGCCCCAGCATTTT,CASNRGIDQPQHF,TRBJ1-5,TRBV6-1,-,-
TGTGCCAGCAGCTTGGAACTCGAAACCGGGGAGCTGTTTTTT,CASSLELETGELFF,TRBJ2-2,TRBV5-4,-,-
TGCAGCGGGGGGGACGCATTTGGCGGGGGCTACACCTTC,CSGGDAFGGGYTF,TRBJ1-2,TRBV29-1,-,-
TGTGCCTGGAAGGGGGAATTGGGCACTGAAGCTTTCTTT,CAWKGELGTEAFF,TRBJ1-1,TRBV30,-,-
TGTGCCAGTTGTCGGGACAGGGCGACTAACTCTATAATACCTACCGGCTACACCTTC,CASCRDRATNSIIPTGYTF,TRBJ1-2,TRBV27,-,TRBD1
TGTGCCAGCAGCTTGGTGGGGCAGGCCTTC,CASSLVGQAF,TRBJ2-7,TRBV5-8,-,-
TGTGCCAGCAGTGACCAGGGGTACGAGCAGTACTTC,CASSDQGYEQYF,TRBJ2-7,TRBV2,-,-
TGTGCCAGCAGCCCCGCTCCAGGGACAGGAGATAATGAAAAACTGTTTTTT,CASSPAPGTGDNEKLFF,TRBJ1-4,TRBV9,-,TRBD1
TGCGCCAGCAGCCGGGACGGCCATAGCACAGATACGCAGTATTTT,CASSRDGHSTDTQYF,TRBJ2-3,TRBV5-1,-,-
TGCGCCAGCAGCCAAACCGGATCCACCTCCGGCTACACCTTC,CASSQTGSTSGYTF,TRBJ1-2,TRBV4-1,-,-